The 30 T cell receptor beta chains listed next were all sequenced from one sample in a study of beta chain features in type 1 diabetes (dated by TCRdb to 2017 to 2018). The library was produced with the immunoSEQ multiplex PCR assay. The entire isolated RNA was reverse transcribed using the High Capacity cDNA Reverse Transcription Kit, and thus expressed TCRB transcripts were sequenced. TCRdb obtained this table from immuneACCESS and retained in-frame rearrangements with V and J assigned. These tables miss some clones; where compared with another copy, unresolved V genes account for less than half of the shortfall, and the remainder is unexplained. This sample lists under 300,000 clones; around 25% were detected once. Of the sample, over 0.01% is held by the ten largest clones. Broad study findings and their caveats: A moderate but significant shortening of TCRB CDR3 length was observed in type 1 diabetes patients in all four CD4+ subsets.

For these receptors, no antigen is known. Sample: naive CD4+ T cells from blood. The meaning of the sample's cell subset or site label: true naive CD4+ T cells. Receptors were obtained from a woman in her thirties with type 1 diabetes.

The chain joins TRBV30 to TRBJ2-5, with 10 bases that match TRBD2. Looked up from germline, CDR1 is GTSNPN and CDR2 is SVGIG (reference sequence). V dropped 4 bases and J dropped 5; count of bases not matched to a gene: 7. The CDR3 covers 14 residues. DNA of the CDR3: TGTGCCTGGACACAAGCGGGAGGGCCGGAGACCCAGTACTTC. Translating gives CAWTQAGGPETQYF.

The V gene is TRBV6-1, the J gene TRBJ2-7, with D uncertain. The germline V gene encodes CDR1 MNHNS and CDR2 SASEGT. V dropped 4 bases and J dropped 5 bases, with 6 bases sitting between them. This CDR3 has 11 residues. CDR3 DNA: TGTGCCAGCAGTGGTCATCACGAGCAGTACTTC. It translates to CASSGHHEQYF.

This clone was detected only a few times. The rearrangement uses TRBV5-1 and TRBJ2-2; weak D call: TRBD1 (6 bases). The germline gives CDR1 SGHRS, CDR2 YFSETQ. Trimming took 4 bases from V and 0 from J, leaving 10 bases between them. This CDR3 has 15 amino acids. The CDR3 loop is CASSEGQPNTGELFF. CDR3 nucleotides: TGCGCCAGCAGCGAAGGACAGCCGAACACCGGGGAGCTGTTTTTT.

This rearrangement joins TRBV6-5 to TRBJ2-7; 8 bases line up with TRBD2. The CDR3 loop spans 14 amino acids. Per the germline V gene, CDR1 is MNHEY and CDR2 is SVGAGI. With V trimmed by 4 bases and J by 0 bases, 2 bases remained unmatched. DNA for the CDR3: TGTGCCAGCAGTTTAGCGGGACACTCCTACGAGCAGTACTTC. It translates to CASSLAGHSYEQYF.

This clone showed up just a few times. The chain links TRBV9 to TRBJ2-1, with 15 bases that match TRBD2. This CDR3 is 14 amino acids long. CDR1 and CDR2 from the germline V gene are SGDLS and YYNGEE. V lost 3 bases and J lost 14; bases outside the gene matches: 6. The CDR3 DNA sequence: TGTGCCAGCAGCGAGGGACTAGCGGGAGGACCTGAGTTCTTC. It codes for CASSEGLAGGPEFF.

This chain joins TRBV2 and TRBJ1-2; D remains unclear. The ends were cut back, 6 bases at V and 4 bases at J, with 12 bases in the middle. Germline assignment: CDR1 SNHLY and CDR2 FYNNEI. This CDR3 contains 13 residues. The CDR3 loop is CASSAEGPYGYTF. The CDR3 DNA sequence: TGTGCCAGCAGCGCGGAGGGTCCCTATGGCTACACCTTC.

On this clone: Other DNA sequences of this sample code for an identical CDR3. This chain links TRBV29-1 with TRBJ1-4; tentatively, D is TRBD1 (5 bases). Germline V gives CDR1 SQVTM, CDR2 ANQGSEA. The CDR3 is made up of 13 amino acids. V gave up 4 bases and J gave up 5 bases, with 11 bases separating them. The CDR3 protein is CSVGGRVNEKLFF. The CDR3 DNA reads TGCAGCGTTGGAGGCAGGGTAAATGAAAAACTGTTTTTT. The complete variable domain, with remaining parts taken from reference TRBV29-1 and TRBJ1-4, reads SAVISQKPSRDICQRGTSLTIQCQVDSQVTMMFWYRQQPGQSLTLIATANQGSEATYESGFVIDKFPISRPNLTFSTLTVSNMSPEDSSIYLCSVGGRVNEKLFFGSGTQLSVL.

As DNA, the CDR3 is TGCAGCGTTGGTGGCAGGGGGCGAGGGTCCTACAATGAGCAGTTCTTC. This gives the protein CSVGGRGRGSYNEQFF. The chain employs TRBV29-1 and TRBJ2-1; 8 bases fit TRBD1. With V trimmed by 4 bases and J by 1 base, 9 bases remained unmatched. The CDR3 spans 16 residues. Germline assignment: CDR1 SQVTM and CDR2 ANQGSEA.

The sample holds a few counts of this clone. The chain recombines TRBV5-1 with TRBJ2-1, with a possible D match to TRBD2 (5 bases). Deletions cut 4 bases from V and 9 bases from J, with 20 bases between. Germline values: CDR1 SGHRS, CDR2 YFSETQ. This CDR3 spans 15 amino acids. The CDR3 DNA reads TGCGCCAGCAGCCCAAGTGTAGCACGAGAGGGTGAGCAGTTCTTC. It is translated as CASSPSVAREGEQFF.

V usage is TRBV18 and J usage is TRBJ2-7, with 12 bases identical to TRBD2. J was trimmed by 4 bases and V by 4 bases; bases with no gene match: 5. Germline-derived CDR1 and CDR2 are KGHSH and LQKENI. The CDR3 has 15 residues. The CDR3 region has the DNA TGTGCCAGCTCACTAATGACTAGCGGGAGTTACGAGCAGTACTTC. Protein product: CASSLMTSGSYEQYF.

This rearrangement joins TRBV7-9 to TRBJ1-1, with 9 bases that match TRBD1. This CDR3 is built from 15 residues. Looked up from germline, CDR1 is SEHNR and CDR2 is FQNEAQ (reference sequence). The V segment lost 5 bases and the J segment 3 bases; nucleotides outside the gene matches: 7. The CDR3 loop is CASSPRTGEDTEAFF. The CDR3 nucleotides read TGTGCCAGCAGCCCCCGGACAGGGGAGGACACTGAAGCTTTCTTT.

This chain joins TRBV28 and TRBJ2-4; a weak D match, TRBD2 (6 bases). Deletions cut 0 bases from V and 3 bases from J, with 12 bases between. This CDR3 spans 16 amino acids. Per the germline V gene, CDR1 is MDHEN and CDR2 is SYDVKM. The CDR3 loop reads CASSLWEGSSKNIQYF. The CDR3 coding sequence is TGTGCCAGCAGTTTATGGGAGGGGTCGAGCAAAAACATTCAGTACTTC. The variable domain in full, completed from reference TRBV28 and TRBJ2-4, reads DVKVTQSSRYLVKRTGEKVFLECVQDMDHENMFWYRQDPGLGLRLIYFSYDVKMKEKGDIPEGYSVSREKKERFSLILESASTNQTSMYLCASSLWEGSSKNIQYFGAGTRLSVL.

This chain connects TRBV6-6 to TRBJ1-1; D gene uncertain. The CDR3 extends over 13 amino acids. Germline V lookup: CDR1 MNHNY, CDR2 SVGAGI (reference sequence). Trimming took 7 bases from V and 4 from J, leaving 13 bases between them. CDR3 DNA sequence: TGTGCCAGCACCCAAATCGAGGGCACTGAAGCTTTCTTT. Translating it yields CASTQIEGTEAFF.

This clone has just one count. The chain has TRBV5-1 and TRBJ2-7; the match to TRBD1 covers 9 bases. Germline values: CDR1 SGHRS, CDR2 YFSETQ. The CDR3 is 14 amino acids. The junction had 5 bases not matched to a gene; V was cut back by 5 bases and J by 2 bases. The CDR3 DNA reads TGCGCCAGCAGTCGGGGACAGGGAGCCTACGAGCAGTACTTC. Encoded protein: CASSRGQGAYEQYF. Complete variable domain (other parts from reference TRBV5-1 and TRBJ2-7): KAGVTQTPRYLIKTRGQQVTLSCSPISGHRSVSWYQQTPGQGLQFLFEYFSETQRNKGNFPGRFSGRQFSNSRSEMNVSTLELGDSALYLCASSRGQGAYEQYFGPGTRLTVT.

The chain links TRBV28 to TRBJ1-1; D is unclear. Germline assignment: CDR1 MDHEN and CDR2 SYDVKM. V lost 5 bases to trimming and J lost 1 base, with 14 bases between them. This CDR3 is built from 15 residues. In DNA form, the CDR3 reads TGTGCCAGCAGTCAGCCCGTGGCGGGGAACACTGAAGCTTTCTTT. This codes for CASSQPVAGNTEAFF.

This clone was picked up a small number of times. The CDR3 DNA reads TGTGCCAGCAGCCAAGAGGAGATTTACGAGCAGTACTTC. Its protein product is CASSQEEIYEQYF. V is TRBV4-2 and J is TRBJ2-7; D is unclear. The CDR3 is 13 residues long. The ends were cut back, 0 bases at V and 4 bases at J, with 7 bases in the middle. The germline gives CDR1 LGHNA, CDR2 YNFKEQ.

In its sample, this clone was seen a few times. V and J are TRBV7-2 and TRBJ2-3; possibly TRBD1 for D (5 bases). This CDR3 spans 13 amino acids. The germline CDR1 and CDR2 sequences are SGHTA and FQGNSA. V lost 5 bases, J lost 3 bases, and 9 bases lay in between. CDR3 in amino acids: CASSKYRTDTQYF. DNA of the CDR3: TGTGCCAGCAGCAAATACAGGACAGATACGCAGTATTTT.

There are a few counts of this clone. The CDR3 sequence: CASSLVVRGTQYF. Here the CDR3 DNA reads TGTGCCAGCAGCTTAGTCGTCCGGGGGACCCAGTACTTC. This chain links TRBV7-2 with TRBJ2-5; D is possibly TRBD2 (5 bases). V was pared by 1 base and J by 7 bases, with 10 bases between. The length of the CDR3 is 13 residues. Germline assignment: CDR1 SGHTA and CDR2 FQGNSA.

J is TRBJ2-1 and V is TRBV7-2; the D gene is possibly TRBD2 (7 bases). The CDR3 length is 12 residues. Germline assignment: CDR1 SGHTA and CDR2 FQGNSA. V shed 9 bases and J shed 13 bases, with 19 bases lying between them. Here the CDR3 DNA reads TGTGCCAGTAGGCCCAGCGGGACACTCCAGTTCTTC. Amino acids: CASRPSGTLQFF.

The rearrangement links TRBV9 to TRBJ1-2; 8 positions agree with TRBD1. V trimming: 4 bases; J trimming: 4 bases; junction bases outside the gene matches: 6. The CDR3 totals 14 residues. Germline-derived CDR1 and CDR2 are SGDLS and YYNGEE. CDR3 sequence (DNA): TGTGCCAGCAGCCCCGGACAGGGTGTCTATGGCTACACCTTC. It is translated as CASSPGQGVYGYTF.

The chain employs TRBV5-1 and TRBJ2-7, with 7 positions matching TRBD1. CDR3 size: 14 residues. Germline lookup yields CDR1 SGHRS and CDR2 YFSETQ. J lost 7 bases, V lost 4 bases, and 11 bases had no gene match. In DNA, the CDR3 is TGCGCCAGCAGCACACAACAGGGGTGGATGGAGCAGTACTTC. It specifies CASSTQQGWMEQYF.

This clone was counted between two and nine times. The V gene is TRBV7-3, the J gene TRBJ2-7; D is unresolved. The V end lost 10 bases, the J end lost 6 bases, and 7 bases lay between the germline ends. Germline lookup yields CDR1 SGHTA and CDR2 FQGTGA. This CDR3 spans 9 amino acids. CDR3 nucleotides: TGTGCCACCCCTTCCGAGCAGTACTTC. This sequence encodes CATPSEQYF.

This sequence joins TRBV6-5 and TRBJ2-4; 11 bases are shared with TRBD2. The CDR3 is made up of 14 amino acids. Germline CDR1 and CDR2: MNHEY and SVGAGI. Trimming cost V 6 bases and J 6 bases; bases outside gene matches: 4. In nucleotides, the CDR3 is TGTGCCAGCAGACCCGGGACTAGCGGAAACATTCAGTACTTC. Its protein product is CASRPGTSGNIQYF.

This clone was seen more than once but under ten times. This sequence joins TRBV27 and TRBJ2-7; TRBD1 aligns across 9 bases. With 6 bases clipped from V and 2 bases from J, the junction kept 17 bases outside the gene matches. CDR1 MNHEY and CDR2 SMNVEV come from the germline V gene (reference sequence). CDR3 length: 18 residues. Here the CDR3 reads CASSRDRAAPWGTYEQYF. As DNA, the CDR3 is TGTGCCAGCAGCCGGGACAGGGCGGCACCTTGGGGGACCTACGAGCAGTACTTC.

This clone has more than one count but fewer than ten. The chain joins TRBV30 to TRBJ2-1; no firm D call. CDR1 and CDR2 from the germline V gene are GTSNPN and SVGIG (reference sequence). The CDR3 is 12 residues long. V lost 3 bases to trimming and J lost 6 bases, with 9 bases between them. CDR3 in amino acids: CAWRRVSNEQFF. The CDR3 nucleotides read TGTGCCTGGAGGAGAGTGAGCAATGAGCAGTTCTTC. Supplemented by reference TRBV30 and TRBJ2-1, the full variable domain reads SQTIHQWPATLVQPVGSPLSLECTVEGTSNPNLYWYRQAAGRGLQLLFYSVGIGQISSEVPQNLSASRPQDRQFILSSKKLLLSDSGFYLCAWRRVSNEQFFGPGTRLTVL.

This sequence joins TRBV2 and TRBJ2-1; weak D call: TRBD1 (5 bases). V lost 3 bases and J lost 5, with 5 bases in between. Germline lookup yields CDR1 SNHLY and CDR2 FYNNEI. The CDR3 is 12 residues long. This CDR3 reads CASSDRDNEQFF. CDR3 coding DNA: TGTGCCAGCAGTGACAGGGACAATGAGCAGTTCTTC.

J is TRBJ2-2 and V is TRBV7-3; 7 nucleotides agree with TRBD2. The CDR3 sequence is 13 residues long. The V and J ends lost 6 bases and 6 bases, in that order; junction bases with no gene match: 4. Germline CDR1 and CDR2: SGHTA and FQGTGA. CDR3 coding DNA: TGTGCCAGCAGTCCCCGGGAGGCCGGGGAGCTGTTTTTT. The encoded protein is CASSPREAGELFF.

Ten or more counts support this clone. This rearrangement joins TRBV7-2 to TRBJ2-5, with D unclear. V shed 5 bases and J shed 0 bases, with 4 bases lying between them. This CDR3 spans 12 amino acids. The germline gives CDR1 SGHTA, CDR2 FQGNSA. CDR3 coding DNA: TGTGCCAGCAGCCCGTACCAAGAGACCCAGTACTTC. It yields the protein CASSPYQETQYF.

This clone has a handful of counts. This chain uses TRBV6-5 with TRBJ2-7; possible D gene TRBD2, 6 bases. This CDR3 spans 15 amino acids. V dropped 2 bases and J dropped 0 bases, with 11 bases sitting between them. From germline, CDR1 is MNHEY and CDR2 SVGAGI. CDR3 in amino acids: CASSYGSGSSYEQYF. The CDR3 bases are TGTGCCAGCAGTTACGGTAGCGGTAGCTCCTACGAGCAGTACTTC.

This clone turned up a few times. V usage is TRBV9 and J usage is TRBJ1-2, with D unclear. In germline, CDR1 is SGDLS, CDR2 YYNGEE. The CDR3 contains 12 residues. V lost 0 bases and J 7 bases, leaving 7 bases between the germline ends. The chain's CDR3 is CASSVASAGYTF. DNA for the CDR3: TGTGCCAGCAGCGTAGCGAGTGCTGGCTACACCTTC.